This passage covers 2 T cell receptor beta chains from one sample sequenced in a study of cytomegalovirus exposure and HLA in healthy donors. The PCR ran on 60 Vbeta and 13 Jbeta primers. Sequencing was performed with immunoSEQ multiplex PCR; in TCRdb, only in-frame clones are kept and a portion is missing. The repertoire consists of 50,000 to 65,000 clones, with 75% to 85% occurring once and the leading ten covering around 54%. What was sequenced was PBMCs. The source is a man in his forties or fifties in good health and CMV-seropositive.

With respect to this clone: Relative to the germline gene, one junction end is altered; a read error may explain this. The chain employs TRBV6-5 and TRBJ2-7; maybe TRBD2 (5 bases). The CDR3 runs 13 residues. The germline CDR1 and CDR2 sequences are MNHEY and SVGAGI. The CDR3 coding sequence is TGTGCCAGCAGTTACACCAAAAGCGGCCTCTGGAACTTC. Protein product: CASSYTKSGLWNF.

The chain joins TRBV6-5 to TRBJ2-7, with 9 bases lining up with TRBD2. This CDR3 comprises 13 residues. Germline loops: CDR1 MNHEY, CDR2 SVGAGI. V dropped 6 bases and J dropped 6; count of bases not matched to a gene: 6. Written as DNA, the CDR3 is TGTGCCAGCAGAACTGGACTAGCGATCGAGCAGTACTTC. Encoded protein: CASRTGLAIEQYF.